What follows are 24 T cell receptor beta chains derived from one specimen sequenced in a study of blood T cell repertoires in COVID-19. Sequencing was performed with immunoSEQ multiplex PCR; in TCRdb, only in-frame clones are kept and a portion is missing. The sample records around 260,000 clones, around 90% being singletons. Material for sequencing was peripheral blood. Receptors originate from a woman in her sixties or seventies with COVID-19, enrolled during active disease.

The chain couples TRBV6-4 to TRBJ1-1; D might be TRBD1 (5 bases). CDR3 length: 13 amino acids. V shed 3 bases and J shed 9 bases, with 14 bases lying between them. Germline lookup yields CDR1 MRHNA and CDR2 SNTAGT. The CDR3 region is CASSEVRGAKAFF. The CDR3 nucleotides are TGTGCCAGCAGTGAAGTAAGGGGCGCAAAAGCTTTCTTT.

The chain joins TRBV30 to TRBJ1-1, with D possibly TRBD1 on 5 matching bases. The CDR3 contains 12 residues. In germline, CDR1 is GTSNPN, CDR2 SVGIG (reference sequence). The V end lost 2 bases, the J end lost 7 bases, and 11 bases lay between the germline ends. The DNA for the CDR3 is TGTGCCTGGAGTAAGGGGCGGAATGAAGCTTTCTTT. As protein: CAWSKGRNEAFF.

The chain joins TRBV4-2 to TRBJ2-3; 7 nucleotides line up with TRBD2. Germline lookup yields CDR1 LGHNA and CDR2 YNFKEQ. The CDR3 is 16 residues long. V gave up 4 bases and J gave up 0 bases; unmatched junction bases: 7. CDR3 DNA: TGTGCCAGCAGCCGAGCGGGATCAGCTAGCACAGATACGCAGTATTTT. Protein product: CASSRAGSASTDTQYF.

The chain is built from TRBV28 and TRBJ1-1; TRBD1 matches 7 bases. The V gene's germline CDR1 is MDHEN and CDR2 SYDVKM. V lost 5 bases, J lost 4 bases, and 7 bases stayed unmatched. The CDR3 has 14 residues. The CDR3 coding sequence is TGTGCCAGCAGTCCCCAGGGGGGTCGCACTGAAGCTTTCTTT. Its protein is CASSPQGGRTEAFF.

This sequence joins TRBV25-1 and TRBJ1-5; TRBD1 agrees at 10 bases. In germline, CDR1 is MGHDK, CDR2 SYGVNS. The CDR3 is 18 residues long. V lost 2 bases and J lost 1; bases outside the gene matches: 8. DNA of the CDR3: TGTGCCAGCAGTGAAGGGCCAACGGGACAGGGGAGCAATCAGCCCCAGCATTTT. Translated, it gives CASSEGPTGQGSNQPQHF.

V is TRBV6-2 or TRBV6-3 and J is TRBJ2-1; 9 bases map to TRBD2. The germline V gene encodes CDR1 MNHEY and CDR2 SVGEGT. Unmatched junction bases numbered 7, after V lost 5 bases and J lost 8 bases. CDR3 length equals 14 residues. This chain's CDR3 is CASSGLAGMDEQFF. The CDR3, as DNA: TGTGCCAGCAGTGGGCTAGCGGGAATGGATGAGCAGTTCTTC.

The rearrangement uses TRBV27 and TRBJ2-7, with 12 bases fitting TRBD2. Per the germline V gene, CDR1 is MNHEY and CDR2 is SMNVEV (reference sequence). With V trimmed by 6 bases and J by 1 base, 13 bases remained unmatched. The CDR3 contains 18 residues. The CDR3 loop reads CASSIPGLAGESSYEQYF. In nucleotides, the CDR3 is TGTGCCAGCAGCATTCCGGGACTAGCGGGTGAGAGTTCCTACGAGCAGTACTTC.

V and J are TRBV11-2 and TRBJ2-2; D not resolved. CDR3 size: 14 residues. CDR1 SGHAT and CDR2 FQNNGV come from the germline V gene. V lost 3 bases and J lost 6, with 11 bases in between. The CDR3 is CASSLRSGAGELFF. CDR3 in DNA: TGTGCCAGCAGCTTGCGTTCAGGCGCCGGGGAGCTGTTTTTT.

J is TRBJ1-2 and V is TRBV5-6, with D tentatively TRBD1 (5 bases). Germline CDR1 SGHDT, CDR2 YYEEEE. V shed 4 bases and J shed 2 bases, with 12 bases lying between them. The CDR3 consists of 14 residues. CDR3 bases: TGTGCCAGCAGCCCCAGTAGGGGAAACTATGGCTACACCTTC. Residues: CASSPSRGNYGYTF. Looking up the rest from reference TRBV5-6 and TRBJ1-2 gives the full variable domain: DAGVTQSPTHLIKTRGQQVTLRCSPKSGHDTVSWYQQALGQGPQFIFQYYEEEERQRGNFPDRFSGHQFPNYSSELNVNALLLGDSALYLCASSPSRGNYGYTFGSGTRLTVV.

The sample holds a few counts of this clone. CDR3 sequence: CASSSSTGGTNEQFF. The CDR3 nucleotides are TGTGCCAGCAGTTCTAGTACAGGGGGTACGAATGAGCAGTTCTTC. V gene TRBV27 combines with J gene TRBJ2-1, with 8 bases matching TRBD1. Germline trimming cut 4 bases from V and 7 bases from J; bases unmatched to any gene: 9. CDR3 size: 15 residues. Per germline, CDR1 MNHEY and CDR2 SMNVEV (reference sequence).

The chain is built from TRBV28 and TRBJ1-1; maybe TRBD1 (6 bases). V lost 10 bases, J lost 4 bases, and 16 bases lay in between. This CDR3 region has 13 residues. In germline, CDR1 is MDHEN, CDR2 SYDVKM. CDR3 amino acids: CAIPGRGSTEAFF. The CDR3 nucleotides read TGTGCCATTCCCGGGAGGGGGAGCACTGAAGCTTTCTTT.

This chain links TRBV4-1 with TRBJ2-1; TRBD2 matches at 12 bases. V shed 2 bases and J 4 bases; nucleotides not matched to a gene: 9. The CDR3 totals 18 residues. Germline V gene sequence: CDR1 MGHRA, CDR2 YSYEKL. The DNA for the CDR3 is TGCGCCAGCAGCCAAACGACGGCCGGACTAGCGGGGTACAATGAGCAGTTCTTC. Its translation is CASSQTTAGLAGYNEQFF.

The chain combines TRBV5-5 with TRBJ2-3, with 14 bases identical to TRBD2. This CDR3 has 16 amino acids. Germline assignment: CDR1 SGHKS and CDR2 YYEKEE (reference sequence). After removal of 4 bases from V and 5 bases from J, the junction contained 6 bases not matched to a gene. The DNA for the CDR3 is TGTGCCAGCAGCATGGGACTAGCGGGAGCAGGAGATACGCAGTATTTT. Protein sequence: CASSMGLAGAGDTQYF.

This clone has a handful of counts. V and J are TRBV4-1 and TRBJ2-2; possible D gene TRBD1, 7 bases. The CDR3 consists of 17 residues. Germline V CDR1 and CDR2: MGHRA, YSYEKL. Deletions cut 4 bases from V and 0 bases from J, with 15 bases between. DNA for the CDR3: TGCGCCAGCAGCCGCGGGGCCGGACAGGCGAACACCGGGGAGCTGTTTTTT. Translating gives CASSRGAGQANTGELFF.

This rearrangement joins TRBV29-1 to TRBJ2-4; TRBD1 might be the D (6 bases). Looked up from germline, CDR1 is SQVTM and CDR2 is ANQGSEA. The V gene lost 6 bases and the J gene lost 0 bases, with 12 bases spanning the gap. The CDR3 is made up of 14 amino acids. CDR3 in DNA: TGCAGCGTACGGGACACTTCAGCCAAAAACATTCAGTACTTC. It yields the protein CSVRDTSAKNIQYF.

V is TRBV18 and J is TRBJ2-7; D is unclear. This CDR3 comprises 12 residues. Germline V CDR1 and CDR2: KGHSH, LQKENI. The V end lost 6 bases, the J end lost 2 bases, and 8 bases lay between the germline ends. This CDR3 is CASSGSTYEQYF. CDR3 coding DNA: TGTGCCAGCTCGGGCAGTACCTACGAGCAGTACTTC.

This clone was found a few times. The CDR3 DNA sequence: TGCAGCGTCCGAGGCGCGGGGAGCTCCTACGAGCAGTACTTC. It is translated as CSVRGAGSSYEQYF. The chain uses TRBV29-1 and TRBJ2-7; tentatively, D is TRBD2 (6 bases). The CDR3 runs 14 residues. Trimming left V 6 bases short and J 0 bases short, with 15 bases between. Germline V lookup: CDR1 SQVTM, CDR2 ANQGSEA.

The chain links TRBV7-2 to TRBJ2-2; 7 bases are shared with TRBD2. Germline V lookup: CDR1 SGHTA, CDR2 FQGNSA. This CDR3 is built from 15 residues. The J segment lost 6 bases and the V segment lost 3 bases, leaving 7 bases of the junction unmatched. In DNA, the CDR3 is TGTGCCAGCAGCTTGGGGAGCGGGGTGGCCGGGGAGCTGTTTTTT. Amino acids: CASSLGSGVAGELFF. The whole variable domain, remainder taken from reference TRBV7-2 and TRBJ2-2, is GAGVSQSPSNKVTEKGKDVELRCDPISGHTALYWYRQSLGQGLEFLIYFQGNSAPDKSGLPSDRFSAERTGGSVSTLTIQRTQQEDSAVYLCASSLGSGVAGELFFGEGSRLTVL.

V is TRBV5-4 and J is TRBJ1-2, with TRBD1 matching 9 bases. Germline V gene lookup returns CDR1 SGHNT and CDR2 YYREEE (reference sequence). V lost 1 base and J lost 5; bases outside the gene matches: 6. This CDR3 is built from 15 residues. The DNA of the CDR3 is TGTGCCAGCAGCTTGATACAGGGGGCCGCATATGGCTACACCTTC. Residues: CASSLIQGAAYGYTF.

The chain combines TRBV10-3 with TRBJ2-1; TRBD2 matches at 8 bases. Germline V lookup: CDR1 ENHRY, CDR2 SYGVKD. The junction had 3 bases not matched to a gene; V was cut back by 3 bases and J by 5 bases. This CDR3 spans 14 amino acids. The CDR3, as DNA: TGTGCCATCAGTGAAAGCGGGAGAAACAATGAGCAGTTCTTC. As protein: CAISESGRNNEQFF.

This chain uses TRBV27 with TRBJ2-2, with D unclear. Germline V gives CDR1 MNHEY, CDR2 SMNVEV (reference sequence). Trimming removed 2 bases at V and 5 bases at J, with 9 bases between. This CDR3 contains 14 residues. In nucleotides, the CDR3 is TGTGCCAGCAGTTTAGATGGGCAGACCGGGGAGCTGTTTTTT. Its translation is CASSLDGQTGELFF.

The J gene is TRBJ1-1, the V gene TRBV6-8, with 9 bases fitting TRBD1. V gave up 7 bases and J gave up 1 base; unmatched junction bases: 22. From germline, CDR1 is MNHGY and CDR2 SAAAGT. The CDR3 spans 20 residues. The chain's CDR3 is CASTPLLQSQGAGQNTEAFF. In DNA, the CDR3 is TGTGCCAGCACCCCCCTATTACAGTCACAGGGGGCAGGTCAGAACACTGAAGCTTTCTTT.

The chain links TRBV5-1 to TRBJ2-5; 7 nucleotides agree with TRBD1. The germline V gene encodes CDR1 SGHRS and CDR2 YFSETQ. The CDR3 is made up of 16 amino acids. V was pared by 1 base and J by 2 bases, with 8 bases of the junction left unmatched. Here the CDR3 DNA reads TGCGCCAGCAGCTTGAGGGGGCTAGCCGGGCAAGAGACCCAGTACTTC. It yields the protein CASSLRGLAGQETQYF.

The chain employs TRBV9 and TRBJ2-2; D gene uncertain. The V end was cut by 1 base, the J end by 7 bases, with 5 bases between. The CDR3 spans 12 residues. CDR1 and CDR2 from the germline V gene are SGDLS and YYNGEE. The CDR3 DNA sequence: TGTGCCAGCAGCGTAATCCTCGGGGAGCTGTTTTTT. This codes for CASSVILGELFF. The full variable domain, with the rest looked up from reference TRBV9 and TRBJ2-2, is DSGVTQTPKHLITATGQRVTLRCSPRSGDLSVYWYQQSLDQGLQFLIQYYNGEERAKGNILERFSAQQFPDLHSELNLSSLELGDSALYFCASSVILGELFFGEGSRLTVL.